This T cell receptor beta chain was documented in a study of cytomegalovirus exposure and HLA in healthy donors. For this clone: Its cognate antigen is unknown.

The assay was immunoSEQ multiplex PCR, and TCRdb's table has in-frame clones only and misses some. The sample has 50,000 to 65,000 clones, approximately 89% seen once; the top ten hold around 9.2%. Study-wide points: In vitro testing confirmed a few CMV-associated chains as specific for CMV antigens.

The clonotype comes from a woman aged 18-35 years in good health and CMV-seropositive. The source material was PBMCs.

CDR3 region: CASSDSLQGPGNTIYF. CDR3 coding DNA: TGTGCCAGCAGTGACTCCTTACAGGGCCCTGGAAACACCATATATTTT. The chain combines TRBV6-4 with TRBJ1-3; D is possibly TRBD1 (6 bases). V was clipped by 0 bases and J by 2 bases, with 11 bases between them. This CDR3 has 16 amino acids. CDR1 is MRHNA and CDR2 is SNTAGT in the germline V gene.